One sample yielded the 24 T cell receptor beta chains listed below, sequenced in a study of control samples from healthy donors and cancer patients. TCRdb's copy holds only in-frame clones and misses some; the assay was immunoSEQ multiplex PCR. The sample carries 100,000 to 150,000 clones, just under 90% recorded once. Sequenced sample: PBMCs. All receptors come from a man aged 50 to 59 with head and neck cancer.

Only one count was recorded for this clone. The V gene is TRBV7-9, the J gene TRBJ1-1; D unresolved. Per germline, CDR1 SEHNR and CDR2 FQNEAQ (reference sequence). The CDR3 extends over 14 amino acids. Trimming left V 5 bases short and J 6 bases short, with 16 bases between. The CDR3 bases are TGTGCCAGCAGCGTGGGCAGGAGGATCGCTGAAGCTTTCTTT. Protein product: CASSVGRRIAEAFF.

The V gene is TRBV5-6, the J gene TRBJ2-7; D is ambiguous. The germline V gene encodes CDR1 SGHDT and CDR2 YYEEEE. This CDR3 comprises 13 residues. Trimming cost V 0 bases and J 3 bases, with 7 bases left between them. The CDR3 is CASSLGYGYEQYF. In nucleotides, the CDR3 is TGTGCCAGCAGCTTGGGATACGGCTACGAGCAGTACTTC.

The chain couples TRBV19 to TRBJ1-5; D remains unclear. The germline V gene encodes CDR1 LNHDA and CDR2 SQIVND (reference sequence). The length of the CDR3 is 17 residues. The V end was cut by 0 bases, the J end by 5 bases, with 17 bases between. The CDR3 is CASSIDLGLGRDQPQHF. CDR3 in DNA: TGTGCCAGTAGTATAGATCTAGGCCTCGGAAGGGATCAGCCCCAGCATTTT. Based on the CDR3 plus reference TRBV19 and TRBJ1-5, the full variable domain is DGGITQSPKYLFRKEGQNVTLSCEQNLNHDAMYWYRQDPGQGLRLIYYSQIVNDFQKGDIAEGYSVSREKKESFPLTVTSAQKNPTAFYLCASSIDLGLGRDQPQHFGDGTRLSIL.

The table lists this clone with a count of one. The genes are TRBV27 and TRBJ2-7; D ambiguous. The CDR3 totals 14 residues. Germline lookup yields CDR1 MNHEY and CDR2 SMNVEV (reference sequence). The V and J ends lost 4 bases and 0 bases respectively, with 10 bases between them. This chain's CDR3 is CASSSGLSSYEQYF. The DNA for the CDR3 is TGTGCCAGCAGTTCAGGCCTTAGCTCCTACGAGCAGTACTTC.

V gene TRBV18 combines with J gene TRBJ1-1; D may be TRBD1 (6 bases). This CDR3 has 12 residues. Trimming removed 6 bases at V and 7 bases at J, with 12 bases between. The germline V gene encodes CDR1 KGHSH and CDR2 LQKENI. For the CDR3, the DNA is TGTGCCAGCTCTCCGGACAGTCGTGAAGCTTTCTTT. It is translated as CASSPDSREAFF.

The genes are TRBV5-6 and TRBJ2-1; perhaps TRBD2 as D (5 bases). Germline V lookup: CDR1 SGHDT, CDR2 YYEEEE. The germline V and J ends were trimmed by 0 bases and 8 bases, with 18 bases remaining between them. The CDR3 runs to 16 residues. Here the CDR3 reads CASSLDLGNPRDEQFF. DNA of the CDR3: TGTGCCAGCAGCTTGGATTTAGGGAATCCGAGGGATGAGCAGTTCTTC.

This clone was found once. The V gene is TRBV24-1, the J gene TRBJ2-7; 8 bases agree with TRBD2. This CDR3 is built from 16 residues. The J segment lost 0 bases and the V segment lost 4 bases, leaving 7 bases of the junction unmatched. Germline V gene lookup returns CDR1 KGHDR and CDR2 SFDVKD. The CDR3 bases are TGTGCCACCAGTGACCCTGGGAGCGGGAGCTCCTACGAGCAGTACTTC. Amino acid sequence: CATSDPGSGSSYEQYF.

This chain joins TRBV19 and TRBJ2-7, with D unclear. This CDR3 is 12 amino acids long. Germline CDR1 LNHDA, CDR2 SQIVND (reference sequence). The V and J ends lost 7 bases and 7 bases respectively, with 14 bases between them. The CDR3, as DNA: TGTGCCAGTAACTCGAGGCAAGGGGAGCAGTACTTC. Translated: CASNSRQGEQYF.

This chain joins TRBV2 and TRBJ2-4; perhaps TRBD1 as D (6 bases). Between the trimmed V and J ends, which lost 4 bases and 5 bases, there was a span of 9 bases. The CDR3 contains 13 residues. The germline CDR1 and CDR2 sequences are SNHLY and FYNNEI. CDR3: CASSGAGENIQYF. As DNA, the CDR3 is TGTGCCAGCAGTGGGGCAGGGGAAAACATTCAGTACTTC.

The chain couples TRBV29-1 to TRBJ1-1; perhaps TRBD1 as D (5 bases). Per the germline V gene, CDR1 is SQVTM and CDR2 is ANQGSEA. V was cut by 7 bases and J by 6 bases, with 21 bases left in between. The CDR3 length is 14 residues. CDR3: CSASPAGGSAEAFF. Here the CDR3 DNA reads TGCAGCGCCTCCCCCGCGGGGGGGAGCGCTGAAGCTTTCTTT. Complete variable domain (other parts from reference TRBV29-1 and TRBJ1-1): SAVISQKPSRDICQRGTSLTIQCQVDSQVTMMFWYRQQPGQSLTLIATANQGSEATYESGFVIDKFPISRPNLTFSTLTVSNMSPEDSSIYLCSASPAGGSAEAFFGQGTRLTVV.

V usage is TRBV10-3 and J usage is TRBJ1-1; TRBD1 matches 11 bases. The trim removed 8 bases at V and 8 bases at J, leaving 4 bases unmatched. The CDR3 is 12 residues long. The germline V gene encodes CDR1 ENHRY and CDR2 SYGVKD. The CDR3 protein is CAIRRTGGEAFF. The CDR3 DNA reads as TGTGCCATCCGTCGGACAGGGGGCGAAGCTTTCTTT.

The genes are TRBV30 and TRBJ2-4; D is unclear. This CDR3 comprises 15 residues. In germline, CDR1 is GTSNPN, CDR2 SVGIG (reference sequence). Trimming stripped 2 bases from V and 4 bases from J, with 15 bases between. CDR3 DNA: TGTGCCTGGAGTAGGGCAACTCTAGGGAAAAACATTCAGTACTTC. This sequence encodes CAWSRATLGKNIQYF.

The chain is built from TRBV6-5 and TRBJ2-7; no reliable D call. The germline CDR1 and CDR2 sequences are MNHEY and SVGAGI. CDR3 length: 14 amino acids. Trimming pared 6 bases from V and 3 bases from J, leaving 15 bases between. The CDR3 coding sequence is TGTGCCAGCAGCCTAGGCGGAAGTATCTACGAGCAGTACTTC. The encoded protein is CASSLGGSIYEQYF.

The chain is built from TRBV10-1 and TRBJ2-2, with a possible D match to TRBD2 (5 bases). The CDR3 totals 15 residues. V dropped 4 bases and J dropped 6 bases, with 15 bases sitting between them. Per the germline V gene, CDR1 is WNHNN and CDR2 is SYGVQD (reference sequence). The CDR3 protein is CASSGERPGPGELFF. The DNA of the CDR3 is TGCGCCAGCAGTGGGGAGCGCCCCGGGCCCGGGGAGCTGTTTTTT.

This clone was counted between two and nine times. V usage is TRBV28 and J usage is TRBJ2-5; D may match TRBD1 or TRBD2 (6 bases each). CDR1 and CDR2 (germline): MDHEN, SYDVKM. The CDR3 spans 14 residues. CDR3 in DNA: TGTGCAGCCGCCGGGGGCCTCGGGGAAGAGACCCAGTACTTC. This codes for CAAAGGLGEETQYF.

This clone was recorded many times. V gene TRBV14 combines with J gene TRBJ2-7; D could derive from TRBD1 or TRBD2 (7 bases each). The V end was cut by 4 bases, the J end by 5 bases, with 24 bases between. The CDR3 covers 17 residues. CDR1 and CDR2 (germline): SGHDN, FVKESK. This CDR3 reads CASSRLSGTATHNEQYF. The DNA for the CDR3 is TGTGCCAGCAGCCGTCTAAGCGGGACAGCCACCCATAACGAGCAGTACTTC.

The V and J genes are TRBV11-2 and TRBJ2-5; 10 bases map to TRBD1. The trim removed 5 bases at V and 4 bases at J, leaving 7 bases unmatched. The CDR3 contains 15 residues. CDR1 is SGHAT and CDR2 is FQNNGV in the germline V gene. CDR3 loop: CASSLGQGWGETQYF. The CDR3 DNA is TGTGCCAGCAGCCTGGGACAGGGGTGGGGAGAGACCCAGTACTTC. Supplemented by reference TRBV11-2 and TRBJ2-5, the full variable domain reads EAGVAQSPRYKIIEKRQSVAFWCNPISGHATLYWYQQILGQGPKLLIQFQNNGVVDDSQLPKDRFSAERLKGVDSTLKIQPAKLEDSAVYLCASSLGQGWGETQYFGPGTRLLVL.

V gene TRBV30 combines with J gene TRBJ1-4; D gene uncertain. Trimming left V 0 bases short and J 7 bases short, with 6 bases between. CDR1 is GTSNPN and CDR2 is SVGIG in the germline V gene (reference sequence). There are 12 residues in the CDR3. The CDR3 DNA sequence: TGTGCCTGGAGTGTCCTGGGTGAAAAACTGTTTTTT. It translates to CAWSVLGEKLFF.

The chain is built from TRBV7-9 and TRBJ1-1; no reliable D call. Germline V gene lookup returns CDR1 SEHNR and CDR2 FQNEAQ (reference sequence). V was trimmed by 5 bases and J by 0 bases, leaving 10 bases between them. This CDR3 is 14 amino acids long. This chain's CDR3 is CASSHGHMNTEAFF. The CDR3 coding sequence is TGTGCCAGCAGCCATGGGCACATGAACACTGAAGCTTTCTTT.

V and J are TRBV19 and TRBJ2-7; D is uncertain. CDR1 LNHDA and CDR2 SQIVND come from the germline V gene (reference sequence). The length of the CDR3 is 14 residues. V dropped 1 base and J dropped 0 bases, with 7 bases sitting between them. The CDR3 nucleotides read TGTGCCAGTAGTATAGGGGTTAACTCCTACGAGCAGTACTTC. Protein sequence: CASSIGVNSYEQYF.

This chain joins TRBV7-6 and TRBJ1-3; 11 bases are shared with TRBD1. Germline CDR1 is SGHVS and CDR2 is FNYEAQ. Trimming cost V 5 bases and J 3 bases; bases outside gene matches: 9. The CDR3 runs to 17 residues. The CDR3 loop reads CASSQGQGAFSGNTIYF. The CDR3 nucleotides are TGTGCCAGCAGCCAAGGACAGGGGGCTTTTAGTGGAAACACCATATATTTT. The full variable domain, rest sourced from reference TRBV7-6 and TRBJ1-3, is GAGVSQSPRYKVTKRGQDVALRCDPISGHVSLYWYRQALGQGPEFLTYFNYEAQQDKSGLPNDRFSAERPEGSISTLTIQRTEQRDSAMYRCASSQGQGAFSGNTIYFGEGSWLTVV.

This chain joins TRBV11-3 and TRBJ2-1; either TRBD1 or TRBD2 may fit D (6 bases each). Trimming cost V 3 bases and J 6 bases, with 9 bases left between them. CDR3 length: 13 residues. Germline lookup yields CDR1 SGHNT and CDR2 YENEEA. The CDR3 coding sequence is TGTGCCAGCAGCTTTGGAGGGGGCAATGAGCAGTTCTTC. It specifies CASSFGGGNEQFF.

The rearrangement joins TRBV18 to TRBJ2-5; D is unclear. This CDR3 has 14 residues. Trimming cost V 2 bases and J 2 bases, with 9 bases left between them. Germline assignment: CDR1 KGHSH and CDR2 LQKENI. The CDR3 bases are TGTGCCAGCTCACCAGGAAGAACGCAAGAGACCCAGTACTTC. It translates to CASSPGRTQETQYF.

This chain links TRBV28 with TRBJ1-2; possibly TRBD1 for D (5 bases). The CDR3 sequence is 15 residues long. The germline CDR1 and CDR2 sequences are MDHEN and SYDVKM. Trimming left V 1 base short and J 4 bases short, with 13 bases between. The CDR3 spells CASSLLDRDLYGYTF. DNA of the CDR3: TGTGCCAGCAGTTTATTAGACCGGGACCTCTATGGCTACACCTTC.